Each of the 9 T cell receptor beta chains below was sequenced from the same sample in a study of T cells after yellow fever vaccination. TCRdb used MiXCR to reprocess the 5' RACE reads, holding one entry per CDR3 protein. This sample yields around 550,000 distinct CDR3 sequences, of which about 19% are seen a single time; more than 13% belongs to the top ten. The sequenced sample was PBMCs, obtained 15 days after the yellow fever booster vaccination. These receptor sequences come from a man aged 30 to 39 who received the YFV17D yellow fever vaccine.

The chain is built from TRBV6-5 and TRBJ2-1; 8 nucleotides agree with TRBD1. Trimming took 2 bases from V and 8 from J; bases not matched to a gene: 8. The CDR3 is 15 amino acids. Germline V gene data show CDR1 as MNHEY and CDR2 as SVGAGI. CDR3 DNA sequence: TGTGCCAGCAGTTACGAGCAGGGGGCGCAGGATGAGCAGTTCTTC. This encodes CASSYEQGAQDEQFF.

This clonotype was counted between two and nine times. The rearrangement uses TRBV12-3 or TRBV12-4 and TRBJ1-1; D is ambiguous. V was clipped by 10 bases and J by 1 base, with 16 bases between them. The CDR3 consists of 14 residues. The CDR3 DNA sequence: TGTGCCACCTTTGGGGATGTGGGGAACACTGAAGCTTTCTTT. Translating gives CATFGDVGNTEAFF.

This clonotype was seen only a few times. The J gene is TRBJ2-5, the V gene TRBV30; D is perhaps TRBD2 (5 bases). The V end was cut by 3 bases, the J end by 5 bases, with 13 bases between. The CDR3 totals 13 residues. The germline CDR1 and CDR2 sequences are GTSNPN and SVGIG (reference sequence). CDR3 nucleotides: TGTGCCTGGAGCGGACTGACTCGGGAGACCCAGTACTTC. Translation gives CAWSGLTRETQYF.

This clonotype was counted only a few times. The chain links TRBV27 to TRBJ2-5; 8 positions agree with TRBD2. Germline trimming cut 3 bases from V and 7 bases from J; bases unmatched to any gene: 1. The germline gives CDR1 MNHEY, CDR2 SMNVEV (reference sequence). CDR3 length equals 12 residues. For the CDR3, the DNA is TGTGCCAGCAGTTTTCGGGGGGGGACCCAGTACTTC. This translates into CASSFRGGTQYF.

The rearrangement links TRBV20-1 to TRBJ2-1, with 7 bases fitting TRBD2. The length of the CDR3 is 13 residues. After removal of 7 bases from V and 4 bases from J, the junction contained 7 bases not matched to a gene. Per germline, CDR1 DFQATT and CDR2 SNEGSKA (reference sequence). CDR3 bases: TGCAGTGTTAAGTCTAGCGGATACAATGAGCAGTTCTTC. The encoded protein is CSVKSSGYNEQFF.

DNA of the CDR3: TGTGCCAGCAGTTTCGGGGGGACTAGCGGCACCTACGAGCAGTACTTC. Residues: CASSFGGTSGTYEQYF. The chain links TRBV12-3 or TRBV12-4 to TRBJ2-7, with 11 positions matching TRBD2. The CDR3 totals 16 residues. J was trimmed by 2 bases and V by 3 bases; bases with no gene match: 6.

This clonotype was found a few times. This rearrangement joins TRBV9 to TRBJ1-2, with unresolved D. V was pared by 0 bases and J by 2 bases, with 11 bases between. The germline V gene encodes CDR1 SGDLS and CDR2 YYNGEE. CDR3 length equals 15 residues. Here the CDR3 reads CASSVGGNQNYGYTF. CDR3 DNA sequence: TGTGCCAGCAGCGTAGGCGGAAACCAAAACTATGGCTACACCTTC. Supplemented by reference TRBV9 and TRBJ1-2, the full variable domain reads DSGVTQTPKHLITATGQRVTLRCSPRSGDLSVYWYQQSLDQGLQFLIQYYNGEERAKGNILERFSAQQFPDLHSELNLSSLELGDSALYFCASSVGGNQNYGYTFGSGTRLTVV.

This clonotype was recorded a few times. V gene TRBV20-1 combines with J gene TRBJ2-1; 13 nucleotides align to TRBD2. The CDR3 totals 16 residues. The V segment lost 4 bases and the J segment 7 bases; nucleotides outside the gene matches: 10. Per germline, CDR1 DFQATT and CDR2 SNEGSKA (reference sequence). CDR3 nucleotides: TGCAGTGCTAAGACACAACCGGGACTAGCGGGGAATGAGCAGTTCTTC. Translation gives CSAKTQPGLAGNEQFF.

The chain carries TRBV20-1 and TRBJ2-7; 11 bases are shared with TRBD2. Germline loops: CDR1 DFQATT, CDR2 SNEGSKA (reference sequence). The CDR3 extends over 15 amino acids. J gave up 4 bases and V 5 bases, and 10 bases lay outside the gene matches. Here the CDR3 DNA reads TGCAGTGCTTCCAGAGGGCTAGCGGGAGGTTACGAGCAGTACTTC. Encoded protein: CSASRGLAGGYEQYF.